The clone carrying this T cell receptor (beta chain) was recorded at least ten times. Its antigen is unidentified. The germline CDR1 and CDR2 sequences are MDHEN and SYDVKM. V trimming: 6 bases; J trimming: 7 bases; junction bases outside the gene matches: 6. There are 13 residues in the CDR3. The data derive from a study of regulatory T cells in long-lasting Graves disease. Both iRepertoire HTBI primers and Arm-PCR of CDR3 regions were used to build the TCR beta libraries. TCRdb re-derived calls from the multiplex PCR reads in MiXCR, one entry per CDR3 protein. The sample lists 350,000 to 400,000 distinct CDR3 sequences; 15% to 20% were seen once. Findings and limits, study-wide: Persistent Graves' patients showed less TCR diversity than newly diagnosed ones. Possibly, accuracy suffered from the small sample size.

Regarding time point: newly diagnosed GD, antithyroid drugs for less than 3 months. Isolated PBMC RNA provided the starting material for the TCR library. The same data also went into a second study, on T cells in Graves' hyperthyroidism and ophthalmopathy.

The source material was peripheral blood mononuclear cells (PBMCs), sampled at new diagnosis, from a patient treated with antithyroid drugs. The rearrangement uses TRBV28 and TRBJ1-1; 9 bases agree with TRBD1. The clonotype originates from a woman under 30 with Graves disease. CDR3 in amino acids: CASSPGDRDEAFF. In DNA, the CDR3 is TGTGCCAGCAGCCCAGGGGACAGGGATGAAGCTTTCTTT.